Listed below are T cell receptor beta chains from one sample, sequenced in a study of CD8 T cells in ankylosing spondylitis. MiXCR, applied by TCRdb to the 5' RACE reads, yields one record per CDR3 protein. This sample has tens of thousands of distinct CDR3 sequences, with 7.2% found just once. The sample comprised blood, either unsorted or a sorted T cell fraction (not recorded which). These receptors were obtained from a male donor with ankylosing spondylitis or in good health (not recorded which). The CDR3 runs from the conserved cysteine through the conserved F or W. A D gene is named only where the DNA matches it firmly. A row's size may be missing; if present it is once, few, many or a size class.

d_call: TRBD2
j_call: TRBJ2-7
clone_size: NA
v_call: TRBV7-9
cdr3_nt: TGTGCCAGCAGCCCCAACACCGGGGGGGAGCAGTACTTC
cdr3_aa: CASSPNTGGEQYF

d_call: TRBD2
j_call: TRBJ2-2
clone_size: many
v_call: TRBV27
cdr3_nt: TGTGCCAGCAGGGCACCGGGACTAGCGGCCACCGGGGAGCTGTTTTTT
cdr3_aa: CASRAPGLAATGELFF

d_call: NA
j_call: TRBJ2-7
clone_size: many
v_call: TRBV7-8
cdr3_nt: TGTGCCAGCTCCCTACCGAGAGTCAAAACCGGGCAGTACTTC
cdr3_aa: CASSLPRVKTGQYF

d_call: NA
j_call: TRBJ1-1
clone_size: many
v_call: TRBV5-6
cdr3_nt: TGTGCCAGCAGCTTGAGGGCGCCTCACACTGAAGCTTTCTTT
cdr3_aa: CASSLRAPHTEAFF

d_call: TRBD2
j_call: TRBJ2-4
clone_size: NA
v_call: TRBV7-9
cdr3_nt: TGTGCCAGCAGCTCACGAGGACTAGCGGGATTCAACATTCAGTACTTC
cdr3_aa: CASSSRGLAGFNIQYF

d_call: NA
j_call: TRBJ2-1
clone_size: many
v_call: TRBV7-9
cdr3_nt: TGTGCCAGCAGCTCAGCGGGTGATGAGCAGTTCTTC
cdr3_aa: CASSSAGDEQFF

d_call: NA
j_call: TRBJ1-1
clone_size: many
v_call: TRBV3-1
cdr3_nt: TGTGCCAGCAGCCAAGTGTCAGCCACTGAAGCTTTCTTT
cdr3_aa: CASSQVSATEAFF

d_call: NA
j_call: TRBJ2-1
clone_size: many
v_call: TRBV20-1
cdr3_nt: TGCAGTGCTGGGGGAATGGCTGGGCAGTTCTTC
cdr3_aa: CSAGGMAGQFF

d_call: NA
j_call: TRBJ1-6
clone_size: medium-sized
v_call: TRBV4-1
cdr3_nt: TGCGCCAGCAGCCAAGGGAGTTCACCCCTCCACTTT
cdr3_aa: CASSQGSSPLHF

d_call: NA
j_call: TRBJ2-1
clone_size: many
v_call: TRBV2
cdr3_nt: TGTGCCACCACACCACAGGGAGTGAATGAGCAGTTCTTC
cdr3_aa: CATTPQGVNEQFF

d_call: NA
j_call: TRBJ2-2
clone_size: many
v_call: TRBV29-1
cdr3_nt: TGCAGCGTTAGGAGCGGATCGAACACCGGGGAGCTGTTTTTT
cdr3_aa: CSVRSGSNTGELFF

d_call: NA
j_call: TRBJ2-7
clone_size: many
v_call: TRBV25-1
cdr3_nt: TGTGCCAGCAGTGACCCGATCTTCCCCTACGAGCAGTACTTC
cdr3_aa: CASSDPIFPYEQYF

d_call: TRBD2
j_call: TRBJ2-1
clone_size: NA
v_call: TRBV5-1
cdr3_nt: TGCGCCAGTGGACTAGCGGGAGATTTGAATGAGCAGTTCTTC
cdr3_aa: CASGLAGDLNEQFF

d_call: NA
j_call: TRBJ2-4
clone_size: NA
v_call: TRBV11-2
cdr3_nt: TGTGCCAGCAGCTTAGCGGGGGATTTAGCCAAAAACATTCAGTACTTC
cdr3_aa: CASSLAGDLAKNIQYF

d_call: NA
j_call: TRBJ1-2
clone_size: many
v_call: TRBV18
cdr3_nt: TGTGCCAGCTCACCTTCACGGGGTGATGGCTACACCTTC
cdr3_aa: CASSPSRGDGYTF

d_call: TRBD1
j_call: TRBJ2-7
clone_size: few
v_call: TRBV7-9
cdr3_nt: TGTGCCAGCAGCCTGAGGACAGGGGGCGCAATCTACGAGCAGTACTTC
cdr3_aa: CASSLRTGGAIYEQYF

d_call: TRBD1
j_call: TRBJ2-2
clone_size: many
v_call: TRBV28
cdr3_nt: TGTGCCAGCATCACCGGGACAGGGGTGAACGGGGAGCTGTTTTTT
cdr3_aa: CASITGTGVNGELFF

d_call: TRBD2
j_call: TRBJ2-3
clone_size: NA
v_call: TRBV12-3/TRBV12-4
cdr3_nt: TGTGCCAGCAGGACCAGACTAGCGGGAGGACCGGGGCTCACAGATACGCAGTATTTT
cdr3_aa: CASRTRLAGGPGLTDTQYF

d_call: TRBD2
j_call: TRBJ2-7
clone_size: many
v_call: TRBV28
cdr3_nt: TGTGCCAGCAGCCGCGACCCCGGGAGGACCTACGAGCAGTACTTC
cdr3_aa: CASSRDPGRTYEQYF

d_call: NA
j_call: TRBJ2-7
clone_size: many
v_call: TRBV18
cdr3_nt: TGTGCCAGCTCACCAGGTCGCCCCGTTCACGAGCAGTACTTC
cdr3_aa: CASSPGRPVHEQYF

d_call: TRBD2
j_call: TRBJ2-5
clone_size: medium-sized
v_call: TRBV3-1
cdr3_nt: TGTGCCAGCAGCCAAGGACCTTCGGGACTAGCGATGGAGACCCAGTACTTC
cdr3_aa: CASSQGPSGLAMETQYF

d_call: NA
j_call: TRBJ2-7
clone_size: many
v_call: TRBV7-2
cdr3_nt: TGTGCCAGCTCCGGCTCGGGGAGTGGCTACGAGCAGTACTTC
cdr3_aa: CASSGSGSGYEQYF

d_call: NA
j_call: TRBJ2-2
clone_size: NA
v_call: TRBV20-1
cdr3_nt: TGCAGTGCTAGAACTGCGAACACCGGGGAGCTGTTTTTT
cdr3_aa: CSARTANTGELFF

d_call: TRBD2
j_call: TRBJ2-4
clone_size: many
v_call: TRBV2
cdr3_nt: TGTGCCAGCAGAGAAGGGACTAGCGGGGTAGCCAAAAACATTCAGTACTTC
cdr3_aa: CASREGTSGVAKNIQYF

d_call: NA
j_call: TRBJ2-5
clone_size: many
v_call: TRBV20-1
cdr3_nt: TGCAGTGCTAGAGGACGAAAGCGACAGACCCAGTACTTC
cdr3_aa: CSARGRKRQTQYF

d_call: NA
j_call: TRBJ2-7
clone_size: many
v_call: TRBV24-1
cdr3_nt: TGTGCCACCAGTGATAGAGGTCACTACGAGCAGTACTTC
cdr3_aa: CATSDRGHYEQYF

d_call: NA
j_call: TRBJ2-1
clone_size: many
v_call: TRBV5-1
cdr3_nt: TGCGCCAGCAGCTTGGAGGTAGGGGATGAGCAGTTCTTC
cdr3_aa: CASSLEVGDEQFF

d_call: NA
j_call: TRBJ2-3
clone_size: many
v_call: TRBV4-1
cdr3_nt: TGCGCCAGCAGCCAAGGTGTGGCAGATACGCAGTATTTT
cdr3_aa: CASSQGVADTQYF

d_call: TRBD2
j_call: TRBJ2-1
clone_size: many
v_call: TRBV19
cdr3_nt: TGTGCCAGTAGTATTGAGACTAGCGGGAGCTACAATGAGCAGTTCTTC
cdr3_aa: CASSIETSGSYNEQFF

d_call: NA
j_call: TRBJ2-1
clone_size: NA
v_call: TRBV29-1
cdr3_nt: TGCAGCGTTGAAGTCCCGGGACTGTTACATGAGCAGTTCTTC
cdr3_aa: CSVEVPGLLHEQFF

d_call: NA
j_call: TRBJ2-5
clone_size: many
v_call: TRBV20-1
cdr3_nt: TGCAGTGCGTTTGAGGGACGCCTACCGGGGGAGACCCAGTACTTC
cdr3_aa: CSAFEGRLPGETQYF

d_call: TRBD1
j_call: TRBJ2-1
clone_size: many
v_call: TRBV5-1
cdr3_nt: TGCGCCAGCAGCGGGGGGACAGGGCCACACAATGAGCAGTTCTTC
cdr3_aa: CASSGGTGPHNEQFF

d_call: TRBD1
j_call: TRBJ1-1
clone_size: many
v_call: TRBV20-1
cdr3_nt: TGCAGTGCTAGAGGACAGGGGGACACTGAAGCTTTCTTT
cdr3_aa: CSARGQGDTEAFF

d_call: TRBD1
j_call: TRBJ2-2
clone_size: NA
v_call: TRBV7-8
cdr3_nt: TGTGCCAGCAGCTCGGACAGGGGCACCGGGGAGCTGTTTTTT
cdr3_aa: CASSSDRGTGELFF

d_call: NA
j_call: TRBJ2-3
clone_size: NA
v_call: TRBV7-6
cdr3_nt: TGTGCCAGCAACTTAGCGGAACTCACAGATACGCAGTATTTT
cdr3_aa: CASNLAELTDTQYF

d_call: NA
j_call: TRBJ2-7
clone_size: few
v_call: TRBV3-1
cdr3_nt: TGTGCCAGCAGCCGAGAAGGGGCCTCCTACGAGCAGTACTTC
cdr3_aa: CASSREGASYEQYF

d_call: TRBD2
j_call: TRBJ2-1
clone_size: few
v_call: TRBV5-6
cdr3_nt: TGTGCCAGCAGCCCGTGGAGCGGGAGTGGGTACAATGAGCAGTTCTTC
cdr3_aa: CASSPWSGSGYNEQFF

d_call: NA
j_call: TRBJ1-1
clone_size: many
v_call: TRBV18
cdr3_nt: TGTGCCAGCTCACCACCGTCCCGGGAGAACACTGAAGCTTTCTTT
cdr3_aa: CASSPPSRENTEAFF